This T cell receptor (beta chain) was sequenced during a study of blood T cell repertoires in COVID-19. As for the study in general: Acute-phase and convalescent COVID-19 samples originated in the United States, Italy and Spain. Sample material is recorded as cDNA or gDNA derived from T cells, B-cell-depleted T cells, or PBMCs.

TCRdb keeps only in-frame clones here, not all; method: immunoSEQ multiplex PCR. The top ten clones hold 3% to 4.5% of a sample with 160,000 or so clones, 87% of them seen once. The receptor was derived from a woman in her fifties or sixties who had recovered from COVID-19. The specimen was peripheral blood.

The CDR3 nucleotides are TGTGCCAGCAGCCGCGGGGGGGCCGTAGAGACCCAGTACTTC. It translates to CASSRGGAVETQYF. J is TRBJ2-5 and V is TRBV11-1; 9 nucleotides match TRBD2. The CDR3 is 14 amino acids. V shed 5 bases and J 4 bases; nucleotides not matched to a gene: 5. From germline, CDR1 is SGHAT and CDR2 FQDESV (reference sequence).